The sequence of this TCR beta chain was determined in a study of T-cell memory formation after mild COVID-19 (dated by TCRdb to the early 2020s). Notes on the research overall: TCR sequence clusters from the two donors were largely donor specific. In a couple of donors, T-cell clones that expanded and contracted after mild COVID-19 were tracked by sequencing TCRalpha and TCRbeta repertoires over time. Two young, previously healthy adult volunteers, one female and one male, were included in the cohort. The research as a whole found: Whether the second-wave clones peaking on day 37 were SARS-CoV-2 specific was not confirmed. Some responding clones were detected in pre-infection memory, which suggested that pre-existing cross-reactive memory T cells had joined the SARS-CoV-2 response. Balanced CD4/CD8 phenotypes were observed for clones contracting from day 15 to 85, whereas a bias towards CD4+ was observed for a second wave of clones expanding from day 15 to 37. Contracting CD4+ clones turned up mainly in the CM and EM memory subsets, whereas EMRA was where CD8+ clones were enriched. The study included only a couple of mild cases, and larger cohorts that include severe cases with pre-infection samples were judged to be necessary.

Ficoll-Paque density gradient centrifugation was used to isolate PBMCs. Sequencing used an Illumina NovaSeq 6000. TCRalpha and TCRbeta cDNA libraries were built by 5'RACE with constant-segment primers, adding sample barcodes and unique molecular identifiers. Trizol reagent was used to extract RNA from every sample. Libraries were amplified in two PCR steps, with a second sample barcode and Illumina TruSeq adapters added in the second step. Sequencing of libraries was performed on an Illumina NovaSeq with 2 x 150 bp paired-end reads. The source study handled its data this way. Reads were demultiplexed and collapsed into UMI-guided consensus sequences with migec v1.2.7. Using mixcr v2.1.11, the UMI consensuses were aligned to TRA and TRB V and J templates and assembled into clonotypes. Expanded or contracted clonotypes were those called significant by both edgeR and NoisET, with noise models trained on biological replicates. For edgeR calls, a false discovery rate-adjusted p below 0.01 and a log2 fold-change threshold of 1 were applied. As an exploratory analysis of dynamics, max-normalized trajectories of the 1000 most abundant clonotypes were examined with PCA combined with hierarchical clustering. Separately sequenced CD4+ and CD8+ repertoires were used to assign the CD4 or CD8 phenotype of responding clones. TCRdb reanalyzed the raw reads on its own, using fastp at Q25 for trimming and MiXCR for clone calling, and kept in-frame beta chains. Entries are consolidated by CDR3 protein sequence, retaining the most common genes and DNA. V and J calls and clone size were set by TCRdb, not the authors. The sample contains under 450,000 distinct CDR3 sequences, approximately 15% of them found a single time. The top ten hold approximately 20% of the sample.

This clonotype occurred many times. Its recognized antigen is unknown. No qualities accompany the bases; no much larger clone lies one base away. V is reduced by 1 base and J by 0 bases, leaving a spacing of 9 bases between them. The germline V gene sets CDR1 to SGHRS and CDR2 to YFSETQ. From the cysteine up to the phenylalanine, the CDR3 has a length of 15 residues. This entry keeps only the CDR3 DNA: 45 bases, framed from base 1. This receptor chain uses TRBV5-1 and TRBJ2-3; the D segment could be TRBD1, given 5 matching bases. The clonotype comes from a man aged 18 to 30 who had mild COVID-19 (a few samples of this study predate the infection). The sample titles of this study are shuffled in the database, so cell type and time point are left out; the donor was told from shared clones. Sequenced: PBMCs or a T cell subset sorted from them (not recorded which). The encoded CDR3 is CASSLISGSTDTQYF. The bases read TGCGCCAGCAGCTTGATATCAGGGAGCACAGATACGCAGTATTTT.